This T cell receptor beta chain was sequenced for a study of T-cell memory formation after mild COVID-19. About the research overall: Largely donor-specific TCR clusters were found. Study-level findings and limits: Balance between CD4 and CD8 was seen in clones contracting day 15 to 85, and a CD4+ lean was seen in later expanders.

This clonotype was seen ten or more times. Its antigen is unknown. CDR3 length: 15 residues. Per the germline V gene, CDR1 is SGDLS and CDR2 is YYNGEE. Germline trimming cut 4 bases from V and 6 bases from J; bases unmatched to any gene: 13. TCRdb analysed the 5' RACE reads with MiXCR anew, one entry per CDR3 protein. The sample comprises under 550,000 distinct CDR3 sequences, roughly 20% of which are singletons, and about 12% rests with the top ten. This receptor was taken from an adult woman who had mild COVID-19 (a few samples of this study predate the infection). Cell type and time point are not known. Specimen: PBMCs or a T cell subset sorted from them (not recorded which). This rearrangement joins TRBV9 to TRBJ2-7, with 7 positions matching TRBD1. The CDR3 nucleotides read TGTGCCAGCAGCCCCGGGACAGTGTCTATGAGCGAGCAGTACTTC. Protein product: CASSPGTVSMSEQYF. Drawing the rest from reference TRBV9 and TRBJ2-7, the complete variable domain is DSGVTQTPKHLITATGQRVTLRCSPRSGDLSVYWYQQSLDQGLQFLIQYYNGEERAKGNILERFSAQQFPDLHSELNLSSLELGDSALYFCASSPGTVSMSEQYFGPGTRLTVT.